A single sample is the source of the 16 T cell receptor beta chains below, sequenced in a study of response to subunit inactivated influenza vaccine. MiXCR, applied by TCRdb to the RT-PCR reads, yields one record per CDR3 protein. This table holds under 800,000 distinct CDR3 sequences, roughly 14% found once. Source: PBMCs from blood, taken around 15 days before vaccination. All receptors come from a man in his fifties who received an inactivated influenza vaccine.

This clonotype has only a few counts. The chain recombines TRBV5-6 with TRBJ2-7; TRBD1 agrees at 9 bases. The CDR3 length is 13 residues. Unmatched junction bases numbered 9, after V lost 8 bases and J lost 6 bases. Per the germline V gene, CDR1 is SGHDT and CDR2 is YYEEEE. This CDR3 reads CASTKQGAVEQYF. The CDR3, as DNA: TGTGCCAGTACCAAACAGGGGGCGGTCGAGCAGTACTTC.

This chain connects TRBV28 to TRBJ2-7, with D possibly matching TRBD1 (6 bases). V was pared by 6 bases and J by 0 bases, with 15 bases between. Germline CDR1 reads MDHEN; CDR2 reads SYDVKM. The CDR3 consists of 15 residues. The CDR3 nucleotides read TGTGCCAGCAGGAACGGACAGCCGAGCTCCTACGAGCAGTACTTC. This translates into CASRNGQPSSYEQYF.

The chain is built from TRBV6-2 or TRBV6-3 and TRBJ2-5; 9 nucleotides agree with TRBD2. The CDR3 consists of 16 residues. Germline loops: CDR1 MNHEY, CDR2 SVGEGT. V lost 2 bases and J lost 0; bases outside the gene matches: 4. CDR3 residues: CASSYGSSGDQETQYF. The CDR3 region has the DNA TGTGCCAGCAGTTACGGGTCTAGCGGGGACCAAGAGACCCAGTACTTC.

This clonotype was seen repeatedly, ten times or more. V gene TRBV6-5 combines with J gene TRBJ1-2, with D tentatively TRBD1 (5 bases). Germline assignment: CDR1 MNHEY and CDR2 SVGAGI. Deletions cut 2 bases from V and 4 bases from J, with 8 bases between. This CDR3 spans 13 amino acids. The DNA of the CDR3 is TGTGCCAGCAGTTACGACAGCCTCTATGGCTACACCTTC. Encoded protein: CASSYDSLYGYTF.

The chain links TRBV5-1 to TRBJ1-4, with no clear D. CDR1 SGHRS and CDR2 YFSETQ come from the germline V gene. The CDR3 sequence is 14 residues long. Trimming shortened V by 0 bases and J by 8 bases, and 11 bases separated the two germline ends. The CDR3 reads CASSLGGVSEKLFF. The DNA for the CDR3 is TGCGCCAGCAGCTTGGGAGGAGTGAGCGAAAAACTGTTTTTT.

This clonotype has more than one count but fewer than ten. This chain uses TRBV9 with TRBJ2-1; maybe TRBD2 (6 bases). Per germline, CDR1 SGDLS and CDR2 YYNGEE. There are 16 residues in the CDR3. V gave up 4 bases and J gave up 0 bases, with 14 bases separating them. CDR3 sequence: CASSTRQTSSYNEQFF. The CDR3 DNA sequence: TGTGCCAGCAGCACCAGACAGACTAGCTCCTACAATGAGCAGTTCTTC. The complete variable domain, with remaining parts taken from reference TRBV9 and TRBJ2-1, reads DSGVTQTPKHLITATGQRVTLRCSPRSGDLSVYWYQQSLDQGLQFLIQYYNGEERAKGNILERFSAQQFPDLHSELNLSSLELGDSALYFCASSTRQTSSYNEQFFGPGTRLTVL.

This clonotype appeared many times. This chain uses TRBV19 with TRBJ2-7; no reliable D call. The CDR3 is 13 amino acids. Germline assignment: CDR1 LNHDA and CDR2 SQIVND (reference sequence). V gave up 5 bases and J gave up 3 bases, with 11 bases separating them. The CDR3 DNA reads TGTGCCAGTAGTTCAGTCAGTAACTACGAGCAGTACTTC. Protein: CASSSVSNYEQYF.

This chain uses TRBV3-1 with TRBJ1-5; D remains unclear. Germline loops: CDR1 LGHDT, CDR2 YNNKEL (reference sequence). The CDR3 covers 15 residues. Deletions cut 3 bases from V and 2 bases from J, with 11 bases between. CDR3: CASSHGGRGNQPQHF. DNA for the CDR3: TGTGCCAGCAGCCATGGTGGAAGAGGCAATCAGCCCCAGCATTTT.

The chain couples TRBV6-5 to TRBJ2-7; D uncertain. The V gene's germline CDR1 is MNHEY and CDR2 SVGAGI. The ends were cut back, 0 bases at V and 3 bases at J, with 12 bases in the middle. The CDR3 has 15 amino acids. The CDR3 region has the DNA TGTGCCAGCAGTTACTCGACCCCGGTTAACTACGAGCAGTACTTC. It is translated as CASSYSTPVNYEQYF.

This clonotype was counted many times. The V call is TRBV7-2, the J call TRBJ1-2; tentatively, D is TRBD1 (5 bases). The CDR3 spans 13 residues. With 5 bases removed from V and 7 bases from J, the gap between germline ends came to 14 bases. The germline V gene has CDR1 SGHTA and CDR2 FQGNSA. The CDR3 region has the DNA TGTGCCAGCAGCCGGGGACGTTGGGGTGGCTACACCTTC. Protein product: CASSRGRWGGYTF.

CDR3 amino acids: CASSLTMDTFTDTQYF. CDR3 bases: TGTGCCAGCAGTTTAACAATGGACACGTTCACAGATACGCAGTATTTT. The chain couples TRBV27 to TRBJ2-3; D is possibly TRBD1 (5 bases). The V end was cut by 2 bases, the J end by 2 bases, with 14 bases between. The germline V gene has CDR1 MNHEY and CDR2 SMNVEV (reference sequence). The CDR3 covers 16 residues.

Details on this clonotype: A much larger clone differs from this one at a single base, so this may be a read error. The chain links TRBV5-6 to TRBJ2-7; D is perhaps TRBD1 (6 bases). The CDR3 contains 14 residues. Germline lookup yields CDR1 SGHDT and CDR2 YYEEEE. The CDR3, as DNA: TGTGCCAGCAGCTTCTCCCGACAGGCCTACGAGCAGTCCTTC. Its translation: CASSFSRQAYEQSF.

This clonotype appeared many times. CDR3 amino acids: CASSLGTGIFEQYF. The CDR3 coding sequence is TGTGCCAGCAGCTTAGGAACAGGGATCTTCGAGCAGTACTTC. The chain joins TRBV7-2 to TRBJ2-7; perhaps TRBD1 as D (6 bases). V lost 1 base, J lost 6 bases, and 13 bases lay in between. The length of the CDR3 is 14 residues. Germline values: CDR1 SGHTA, CDR2 FQGNSA.

The chain uses TRBV7-2 and TRBJ1-6; possible D gene TRBD1, 6 bases. This CDR3 spans 14 amino acids. Germline V lookup: CDR1 SGHTA, CDR2 FQGNSA. Trimming stripped 5 bases from V and 10 bases from J, with 15 bases between. The CDR3 protein is CASSPAGVNSPLHF. The CDR3 DNA sequence: TGTGCCAGCAGCCCGGCAGGGGTAAACTCACCCCTCCACTTT.

The V gene is TRBV5-6, the J gene TRBJ1-4, with 9 bases identical to TRBD1. The J segment lost 4 bases and the V segment lost 3 bases, leaving 4 bases of the junction unmatched. The V gene's germline CDR1 is SGHDT and CDR2 YYEEEE. The CDR3 contains 15 residues. CDR3 sequence (DNA): TGTGCCAGCAGCTACCGGACAGGGGTTAATGAAAAACTGTTTTTT. Residues: CASSYRTGVNEKLFF.

V gene TRBV20-1 combines with J gene TRBJ1-2; 7 bases are a match to TRBD1. Per the germline V gene, CDR1 is DFQATT and CDR2 is SNEGSKA (reference sequence). The CDR3 is 12 residues long. Trimming cost V 5 bases and J 5 bases; bases outside gene matches: 5. CDR3 DNA: TGCAGTGCTGAACAGGGGTTGTATGGCTACACCTTC. This encodes CSAEQGLYGYTF.